Sequencing of this T cell receptor beta chain was carried out in a study of cytomegalovirus exposure and HLA in healthy donors. Study summary: It was reported in a later analysis that the 120 or so validation repertoires used the same platform as the approximately 600 first-cohort repertoires. Study-wide results and caveats: In vitro confirmation showed a few CMV-associated chains to be CMV antigen specific. A later analysis found first-cohort TCR clusters tended to co-occur in the 120 or so validation repertoires.

This table comes from immunoSEQ multiplex PCR, and its TCRdb copy is limited to in-frame clones, with some not included. The table has 120,000 to 150,000 clones, 80% to 90% seen once. Trimming pared 6 bases from V and 6 bases from J, leaving 18 bases between. The germline gives CDR1 KGHSH, CDR2 LQKENI. The CDR3 length is 14 residues. From the roughly 120-subject validation cohort, which was separate from the approximately 700-subject first cohort, the donors were drawn. Concerning this clone itself: Its antigen is unknown.

The receptor's source is a man aged 18 to 30 in good health and CMV-seronegative. The specimen sequenced was PBMCs. The rearrangement links TRBV18 to TRBJ2-7; D not resolved. The DNA for the CDR3 is TGTGCCAGCTCGCCGCCTGCGCAGGTCGGCGAGCAGTACTTC. This codes for CASSPPAQVGEQYF. The whole variable domain, filled in from reference TRBV18 and TRBJ2-7, reads NAGVMQNPRHLVRRRGQEARLRCSPMKGHSHVYWYRQLPEEGLKFMVYLQKENIIDESGMPKERFSAEFPKEGPSILRIQQVVRGDSAAYFCASSPPAQVGEQYFGPGTRLTVT.